Sequencing of this TCR beta chain was carried out in a study of control samples from healthy donors and cancer patients. Measured with immunoSEQ multiplex PCR; TCRdb has only the in-frame clones, and not every one. The sample lists about 410,000 clones, 75% to 95% occurring once. Trimming left V 1 base short and J 3 bases short, with 7 bases between. This CDR3 contains 15 residues. Looked up from germline, CDR1 is LNHNV and CDR2 is YYDKDF (reference sequence). The TCR sequence derives from a man aged 35 to 55 with head and neck cancer. Material for sequencing was PBMCs. V and J are TRBV15 and TRBJ2-6; D remains ambiguous. For the CDR3, the DNA is TGTGCCACCAGCAGAGCAGGCTTTGGGGCCAACGTCCTGACTTTC. This sequence encodes CATSRAGFGANVLTF.